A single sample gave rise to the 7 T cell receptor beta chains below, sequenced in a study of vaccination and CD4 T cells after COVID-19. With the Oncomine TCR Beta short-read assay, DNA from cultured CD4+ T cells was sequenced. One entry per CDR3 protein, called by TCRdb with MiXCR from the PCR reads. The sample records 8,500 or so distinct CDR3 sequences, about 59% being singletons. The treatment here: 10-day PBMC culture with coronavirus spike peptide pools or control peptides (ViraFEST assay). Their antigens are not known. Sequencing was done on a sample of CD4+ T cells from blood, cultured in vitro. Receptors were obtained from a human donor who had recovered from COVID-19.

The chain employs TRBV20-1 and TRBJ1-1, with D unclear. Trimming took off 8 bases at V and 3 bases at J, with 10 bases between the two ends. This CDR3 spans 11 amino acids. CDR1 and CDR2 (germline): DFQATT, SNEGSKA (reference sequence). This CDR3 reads CSNRADTEAFF. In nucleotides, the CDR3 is TGCAGTAATAGGGCGGACACTGAAGCTTTCTTT.

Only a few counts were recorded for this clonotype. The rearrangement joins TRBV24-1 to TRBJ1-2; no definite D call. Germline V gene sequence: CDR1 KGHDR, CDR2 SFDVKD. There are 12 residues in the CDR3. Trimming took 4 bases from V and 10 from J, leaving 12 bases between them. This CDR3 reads CATSEQGSDYTF. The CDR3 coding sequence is TGTGCCACCAGTGAACAAGGCTCTGACTACACCTTC.

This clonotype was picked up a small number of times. The CDR3 protein is CADRGTQETQYF. Written as DNA, the CDR3 is TGTGCTGACAGGGGGACCCAAGAGACCCAGTACTTC. The chain carries TRBV6-4 and TRBJ2-5; the match to TRBD1 covers 9 bases. The CDR3 is 12 residues long. Germline CDR1 reads MRHNA; CDR2 reads SNTAGT.

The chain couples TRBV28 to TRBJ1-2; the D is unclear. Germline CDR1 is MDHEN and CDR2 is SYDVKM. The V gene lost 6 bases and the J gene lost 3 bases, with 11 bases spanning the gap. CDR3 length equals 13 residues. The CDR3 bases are TGTGCCAGCAGCGAATCAGTGGACTATGGCTACACCTTC. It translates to CASSESVDYGYTF.

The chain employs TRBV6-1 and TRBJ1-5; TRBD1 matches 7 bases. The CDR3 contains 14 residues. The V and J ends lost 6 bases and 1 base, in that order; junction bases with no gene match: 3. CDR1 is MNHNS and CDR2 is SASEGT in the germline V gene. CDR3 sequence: CASSLQGSNQPQHF. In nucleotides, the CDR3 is TGTGCCAGCAGCTTACAGGGGAGCAATCAGCCCCAGCATTTT.

The CDR3 protein is CASSPGQGGNQPQHF. CDR3 sequence (DNA): TGTGCCAGCAGTCCGGGACAGGGAGGCAATCAGCCCCAGCATTTT. The genes are TRBV28 and TRBJ1-5; TRBD1 agrees at 9 bases. Germline loops: CDR1 MDHEN, CDR2 SYDVKM. Trimming cost V 5 bases and J 2 bases; bases outside gene matches: 4. This CDR3 is built from 15 residues.

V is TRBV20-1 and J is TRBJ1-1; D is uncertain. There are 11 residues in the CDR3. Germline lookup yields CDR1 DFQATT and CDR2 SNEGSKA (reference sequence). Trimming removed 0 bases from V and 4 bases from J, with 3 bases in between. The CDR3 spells CSARDGTEAFF. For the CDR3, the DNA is TGCAGTGCTAGAGATGGCACTGAAGCTTTCTTT.